Listed here is a single T cell receptor beta chain. The antigen remains unidentified. This record comes from a study of CD8 T cells in Susac syndrome. The germline V gene encodes CDR1 MNHNS and CDR2 SASEGT. The CDR3 is 15 amino acids. Losses at the gene ends were 8 bases for V and 2 bases for J; bases not matched to a gene: 8. Random-hexamer reverse transcription was applied to about 0.45 to 1 ug RNA. TCRdb analysed the immunoSEQ multiplex PCR reads with MiXCR anew, one entry per CDR3 protein. The sample lists about 94,000 distinct CDR3 sequences, around 94% seen once, with more than 0.3% in the top ten. Findings and caveats of the study: TCR sequencing and HLA analysis covered a relatively small number of individuals.

The TCR originated in a human donor with Susac syndrome. Sequenced material: CD4+ T cells from PBMCs. The chain has TRBV6-1 and TRBJ1-5; TRBD1 matches 8 bases. CDR3 residues: CASGQGALGNQPQHF. For the CDR3, the DNA is TGTGCCAGCGGGCAGGGGGCTCTGGGCAATCAGCCCCAGCATTTT.